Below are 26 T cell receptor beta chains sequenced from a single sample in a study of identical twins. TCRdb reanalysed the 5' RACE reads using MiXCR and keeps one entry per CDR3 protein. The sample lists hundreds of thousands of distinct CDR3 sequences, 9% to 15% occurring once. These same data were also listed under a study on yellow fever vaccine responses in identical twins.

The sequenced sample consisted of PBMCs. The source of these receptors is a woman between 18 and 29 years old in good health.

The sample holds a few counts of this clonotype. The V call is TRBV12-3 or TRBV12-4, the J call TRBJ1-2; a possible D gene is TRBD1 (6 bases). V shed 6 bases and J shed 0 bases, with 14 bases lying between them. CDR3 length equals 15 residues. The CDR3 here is CASSHRVSPNYGYTF. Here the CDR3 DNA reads TGTGCCAGCAGCCACAGGGTATCGCCTAACTATGGCTACACCTTC.

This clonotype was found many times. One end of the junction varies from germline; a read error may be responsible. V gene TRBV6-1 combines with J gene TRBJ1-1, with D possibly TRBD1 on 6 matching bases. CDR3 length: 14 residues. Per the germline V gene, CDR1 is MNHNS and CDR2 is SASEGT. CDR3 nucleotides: TGTGCCAGCAGTCCCACCGGGACAAGGGCTTATGTGATCTTT. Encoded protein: CASSPTGTRAYVIF.

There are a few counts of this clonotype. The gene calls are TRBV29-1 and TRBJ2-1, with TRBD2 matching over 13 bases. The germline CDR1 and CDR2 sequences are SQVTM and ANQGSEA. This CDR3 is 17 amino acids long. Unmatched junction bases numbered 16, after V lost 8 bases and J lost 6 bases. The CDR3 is CSLIPQTGTSGANEQFF. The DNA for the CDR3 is TGCAGCCTCATCCCGCAGACCGGGACTAGCGGGGCCAATGAGCAGTTCTTC.

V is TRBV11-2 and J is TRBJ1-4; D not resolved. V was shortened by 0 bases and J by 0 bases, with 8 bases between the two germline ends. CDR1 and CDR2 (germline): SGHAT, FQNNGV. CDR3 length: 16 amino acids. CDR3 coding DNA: TGTGCCAGCAGCTTAGATTGGGGAACAACTAATGAAAAACTGTTTTTT. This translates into CASSLDWGTTNEKLFF.

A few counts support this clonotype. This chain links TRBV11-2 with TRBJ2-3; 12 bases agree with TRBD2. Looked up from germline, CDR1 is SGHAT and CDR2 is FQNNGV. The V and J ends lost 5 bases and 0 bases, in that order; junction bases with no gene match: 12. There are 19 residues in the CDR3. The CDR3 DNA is TGTGCCAGCAGCGTACTGCCTAGCGGGGGGGTTCCTAGCACAGATACGCAGTATTTT. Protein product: CASSVLPSGGVPSTDTQYF.

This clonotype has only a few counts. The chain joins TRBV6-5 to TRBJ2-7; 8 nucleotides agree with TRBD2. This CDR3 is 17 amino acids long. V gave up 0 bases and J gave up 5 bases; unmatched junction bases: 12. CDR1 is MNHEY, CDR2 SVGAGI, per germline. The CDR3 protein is CASSYSARRAGVDEQYF. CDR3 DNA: TGTGCCAGCAGTTACTCCGCAAGAAGAGCGGGAGTAGACGAGCAGTACTTC.

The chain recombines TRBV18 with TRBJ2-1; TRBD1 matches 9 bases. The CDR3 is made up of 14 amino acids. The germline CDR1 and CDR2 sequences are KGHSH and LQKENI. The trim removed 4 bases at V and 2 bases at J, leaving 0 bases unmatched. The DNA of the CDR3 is TGTGCCAGCTCACGGGACAGGGCCTACAATGAGCAGTTCTTC. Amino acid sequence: CASSRDRAYNEQFF.

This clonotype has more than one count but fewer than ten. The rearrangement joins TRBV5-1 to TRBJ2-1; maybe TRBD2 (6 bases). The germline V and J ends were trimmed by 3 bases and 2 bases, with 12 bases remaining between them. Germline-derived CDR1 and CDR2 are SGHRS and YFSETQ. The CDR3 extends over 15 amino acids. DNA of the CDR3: TGCGCCAGCAGCTCCGGGACTCCCGCCTACAATGAGCAGTTCTTC. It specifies CASSSGTPAYNEQFF.

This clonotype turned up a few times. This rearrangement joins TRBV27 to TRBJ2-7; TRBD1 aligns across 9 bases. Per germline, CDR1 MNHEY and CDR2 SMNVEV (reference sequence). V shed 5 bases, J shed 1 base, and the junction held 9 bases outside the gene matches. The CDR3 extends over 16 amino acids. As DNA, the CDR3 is TGTGCCAGCAGTAAGACAGGGACAGGGTTATCCTACGAGCAGTACGTC. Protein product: CASSKTGTGLSYEQYV.

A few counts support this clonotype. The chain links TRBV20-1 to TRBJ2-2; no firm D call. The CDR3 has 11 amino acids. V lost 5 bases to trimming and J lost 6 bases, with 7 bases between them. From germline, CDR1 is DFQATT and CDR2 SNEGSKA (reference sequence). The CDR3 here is CSAPMSGELFF. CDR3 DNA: TGCAGTGCTCCGATGTCCGGGGAGCTGTTTTTT.

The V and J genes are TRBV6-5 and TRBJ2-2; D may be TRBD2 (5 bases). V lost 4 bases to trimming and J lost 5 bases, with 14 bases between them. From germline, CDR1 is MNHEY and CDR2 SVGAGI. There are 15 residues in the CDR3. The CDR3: CASSLSVGGTGELFF. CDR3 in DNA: TGTGCCAGCAGTTTATCCGTCGGCGGGACCGGGGAGCTGTTTTTT.

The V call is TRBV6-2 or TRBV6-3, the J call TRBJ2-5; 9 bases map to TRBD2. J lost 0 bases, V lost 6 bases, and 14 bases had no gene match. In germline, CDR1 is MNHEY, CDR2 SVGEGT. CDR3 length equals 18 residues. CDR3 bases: TGTGCCAGCAGATCCCCCTGGCTAGCGGGGAAGTACCAAGAGACCCAGTACTTC. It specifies CASRSPWLAGKYQETQYF.

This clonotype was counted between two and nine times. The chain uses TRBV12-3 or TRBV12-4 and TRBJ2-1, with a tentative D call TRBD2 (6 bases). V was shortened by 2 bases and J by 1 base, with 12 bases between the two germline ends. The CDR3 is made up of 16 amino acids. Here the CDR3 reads CASSLRLARSYNEQFF. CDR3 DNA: TGTGCCAGCAGTTTAAGGCTAGCGAGATCCTACAATGAGCAGTTCTTC.

The DNA for the CDR3 is TGTGCTAGTGGACCAACAGGGATTAGGGCTAACTATGGCTACACCTTC. Translating gives CASGPTGIRANYGYTF. This chain links TRBV12-5 with TRBJ1-2, with D possibly matching TRBD1 (6 bases). CDR1 and CDR2 from the germline V gene are LGHNT and FRNRAP. The CDR3 runs 16 residues. The V end lost 6 bases, the J end lost 0 bases, and 17 bases lay between the germline ends.

The CDR3 here is CASSLVPSNTDTQYF. The CDR3, as DNA: TGTGCCAGCAGCTTAGTGCCCTCAAACACAGATACGCAGTATTTT. The chain carries TRBV7-8 and TRBJ2-3, with D hard to call. The CDR3 has 15 residues. CDR1 is SGHVS, CDR2 FQNEAQ, per germline. With 1 base removed from V and 2 bases from J, the gap between germline ends came to 10 bases.

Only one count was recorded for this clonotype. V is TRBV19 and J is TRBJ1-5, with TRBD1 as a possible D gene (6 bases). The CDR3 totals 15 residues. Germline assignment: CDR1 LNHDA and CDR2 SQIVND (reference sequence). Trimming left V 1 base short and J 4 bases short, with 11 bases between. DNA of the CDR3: TGTGCCAGTAGTATAGGGGGGGCAAGGAATCAGCCCCAGCATTTT. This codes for CASSIGGARNQPQHF.

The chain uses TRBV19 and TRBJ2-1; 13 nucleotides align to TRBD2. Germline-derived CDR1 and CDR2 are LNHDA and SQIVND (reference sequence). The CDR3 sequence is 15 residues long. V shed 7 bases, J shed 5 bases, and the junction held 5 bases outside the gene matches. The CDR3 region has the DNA TGTGCCAGTATATCCGGGACTAGCGGGAACAATGAGCAGTTCTTC. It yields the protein CASISGTSGNNEQFF. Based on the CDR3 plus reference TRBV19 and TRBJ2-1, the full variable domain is DGGITQSPKYLFRKEGQNVTLSCEQNLNHDAMYWYRQDPGQGLRLIYYSQIVNDFQKGDIAEGYSVSREKKESFPLTVTSAQKNPTAFYLCASISGTSGNNEQFFGPGTRLTVL.

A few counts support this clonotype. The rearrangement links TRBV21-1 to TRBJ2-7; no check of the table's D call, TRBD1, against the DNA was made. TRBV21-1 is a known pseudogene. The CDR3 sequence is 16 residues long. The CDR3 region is CASNPPVAPSSYEQYV. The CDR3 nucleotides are TGTGCCAGCAACCCCCCCGTCGCCCCCAGCTCCTACGAGCAGTACGTC.

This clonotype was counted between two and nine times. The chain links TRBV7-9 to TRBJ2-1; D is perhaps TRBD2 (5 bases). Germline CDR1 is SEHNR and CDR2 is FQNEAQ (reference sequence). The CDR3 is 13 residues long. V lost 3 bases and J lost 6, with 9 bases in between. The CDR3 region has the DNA TGTGCCAGCAGCTTCCCGGGGTCCAATGAGCAGTTCTTC. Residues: CASSFPGSNEQFF.

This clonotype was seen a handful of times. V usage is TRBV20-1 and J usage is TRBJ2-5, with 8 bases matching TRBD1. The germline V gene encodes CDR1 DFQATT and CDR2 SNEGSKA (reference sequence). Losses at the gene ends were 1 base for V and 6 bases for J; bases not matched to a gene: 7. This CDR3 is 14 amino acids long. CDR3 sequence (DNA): TGCAGTGCTAGAGGGTCCAGGGGGCATCAGACCCAGTACTTC. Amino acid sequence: CSARGSRGHQTQYF.

As DNA, the CDR3 is TGCGCCAGCAGCATCCTGGGACAAGAGAATGAAAAACTGTTTTTT. It translates to CASSILGQENEKLFF. The chain recombines TRBV5-1 with TRBJ1-4; TRBD1 is a possible D gene (6 bases). Trimming shortened V by 4 bases and J by 5 bases, and 15 bases separated the two germline ends. The CDR3 covers 15 residues. CDR1 is SGHRS, CDR2 YFSETQ, per germline.

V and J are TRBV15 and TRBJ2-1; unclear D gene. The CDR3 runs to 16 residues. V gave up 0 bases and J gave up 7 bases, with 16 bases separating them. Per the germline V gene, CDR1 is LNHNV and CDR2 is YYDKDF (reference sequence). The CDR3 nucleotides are TGTGCCACCAGCAGAGATGGACGGAATCCTTGGAATGAGCAGTTCTTC. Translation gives CATSRDGRNPWNEQFF.

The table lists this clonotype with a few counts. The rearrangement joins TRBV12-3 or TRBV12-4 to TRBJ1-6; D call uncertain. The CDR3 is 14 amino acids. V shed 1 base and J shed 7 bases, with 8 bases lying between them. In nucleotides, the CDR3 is TGTGCCAGCAGTTTAGGAGGGCCGAATTCACCCCTCCACTTT. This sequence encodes CASSLGGPNSPLHF.

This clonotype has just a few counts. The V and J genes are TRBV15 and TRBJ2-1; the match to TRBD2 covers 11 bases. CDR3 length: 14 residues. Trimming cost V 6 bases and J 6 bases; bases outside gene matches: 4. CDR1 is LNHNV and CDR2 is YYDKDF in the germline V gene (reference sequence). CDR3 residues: CATSTSGSFNEQFF. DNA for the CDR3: TGTGCCACCAGTACTAGCGGGAGTTTCAATGAGCAGTTCTTC.

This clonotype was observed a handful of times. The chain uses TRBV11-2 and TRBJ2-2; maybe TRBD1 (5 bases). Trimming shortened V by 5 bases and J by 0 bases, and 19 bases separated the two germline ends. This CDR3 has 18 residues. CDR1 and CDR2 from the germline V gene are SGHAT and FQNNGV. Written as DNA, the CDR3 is TGTGCCAGCAGCCCCTACCTTGGTGCCAGGGCGAACACCGGGGAGCTGTTTTTT. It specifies CASSPYLGARANTGELFF.

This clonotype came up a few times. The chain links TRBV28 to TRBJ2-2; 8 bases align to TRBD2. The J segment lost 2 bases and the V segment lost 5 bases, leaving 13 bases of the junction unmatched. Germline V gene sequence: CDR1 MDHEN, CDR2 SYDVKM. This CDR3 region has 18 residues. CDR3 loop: CASSPPTAGGQNTGELFF. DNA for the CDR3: TGTGCCAGCAGTCCCCCCACCGCGGGGGGACAAAACACCGGGGAGCTGTTTTTT.